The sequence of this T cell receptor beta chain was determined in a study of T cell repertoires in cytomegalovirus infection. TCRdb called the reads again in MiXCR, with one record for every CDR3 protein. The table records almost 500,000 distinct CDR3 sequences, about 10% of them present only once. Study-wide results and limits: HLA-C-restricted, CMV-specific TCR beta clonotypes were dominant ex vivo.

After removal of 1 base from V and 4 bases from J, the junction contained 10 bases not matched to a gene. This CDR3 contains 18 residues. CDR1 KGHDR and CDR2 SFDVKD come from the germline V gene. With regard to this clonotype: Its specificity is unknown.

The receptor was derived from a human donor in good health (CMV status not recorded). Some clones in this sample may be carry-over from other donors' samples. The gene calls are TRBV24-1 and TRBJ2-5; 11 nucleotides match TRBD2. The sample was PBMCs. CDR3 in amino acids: CATSDFETSGTMGETQYF. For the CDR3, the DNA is TGTGCCACCAGTGATTTTGAGACTAGCGGGACCATGGGAGAGACCCAGTACTTC.